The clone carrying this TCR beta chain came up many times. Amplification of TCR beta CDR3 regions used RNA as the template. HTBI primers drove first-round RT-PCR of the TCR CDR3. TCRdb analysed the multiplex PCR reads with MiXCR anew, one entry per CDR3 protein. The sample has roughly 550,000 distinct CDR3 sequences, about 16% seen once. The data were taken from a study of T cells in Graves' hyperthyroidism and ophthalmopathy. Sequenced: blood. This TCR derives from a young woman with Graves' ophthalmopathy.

Here the CDR3 DNA reads TGTGCCAGCAGCTTGGATCTTTCGAGCTCCTACAATGAGCAGTTCTTC. Its protein is CASSLDLSSSYNEQFF. The chain uses TRBV11-2 and TRBJ2-1; D unclear. The CDR3 runs 16 residues. The germline CDR1 and CDR2 sequences are SGHAT and FQNNGV. Trimming removed 3 bases from V and 0 bases from J, with 12 bases in between.